Listed here are 26 T cell receptor beta chains from one sample, sequenced in a study of control samples from healthy donors and cancer patients. Clones were read by immunoSEQ multiplex PCR, and TCRdb kept only the in-frame ones, dropping some. The sample has tens of thousands of clones, approximately 91% seen once. Sequences were obtained from PBMCs. The receptors were sampled from a man in his forties or fifties with lung cancer.

This chain joins TRBV5-1 and TRBJ2-3; 11 bases map to TRBD2. The CDR3 totals 15 residues. The germline V gene encodes CDR1 SGHRS and CDR2 YFSETQ. Trimming cost V 4 bases and J 4 bases; bases outside gene matches: 5. CDR3 coding DNA: TGCGCCAGCAGCAGGGGACTAGCGGTGTCAGATACGCAGTATTTT. This gives the protein CASSRGLAVSDTQYF.

The V gene is TRBV4-1, the J gene TRBJ2-1, with a possible D match to TRBD1 (6 bases). Trimming removed 2 bases from V and 1 base from J, with 9 bases in between. Germline V lookup: CDR1 MGHRA, CDR2 YSYEKL. This CDR3 comprises 15 residues. The CDR3 DNA follows: TGCGCCAGCAGCCAATACAGGGAGTCCTACAATGAGCAGTTCTTC. Translation gives CASSQYRESYNEQFF.

This clone occurred a few times. The chain employs TRBV19 and TRBJ1-2; possibly TRBD1 for D (5 bases). Per germline, CDR1 LNHDA and CDR2 SQIVND (reference sequence). The CDR3 consists of 11 residues. Between the trimmed V and J ends, which lost 5 bases and 9 bases, there was a span of 10 bases. In nucleotides, the CDR3 is TGTGCCAGTAGTTGGGAGGGGAGCTACACCTTC. Translated, it gives CASSWEGSYTF.

The chain couples TRBV19 to TRBJ1-1, with D unresolved. Germline V CDR1 and CDR2: LNHDA, SQIVND (reference sequence). Trimming cost V 6 bases and J 3 bases, with 14 bases left between them. The CDR3 consists of 14 residues. As DNA, the CDR3 is TGTGCCAGTAGGGAGCTAAGGTCCGACACTGAAGCTTTCTTT. It encodes CASRELRSDTEAFF.

The rearrangement joins TRBV2 to TRBJ1-4; tentative D call: TRBD1 (5 bases). With 5 bases removed from V and 5 bases from J, the gap between germline ends came to 12 bases. Germline CDR1 is SNHLY and CDR2 is FYNNEI. This CDR3 comprises 14 residues. DNA for the CDR3: TGTGCCAGCAGTCTCGACAGCATAAATGAAAAACTGTTTTTT. It yields the protein CASSLDSINEKLFF.

The CDR3 DNA reads TGCGCCAGCAGACCGGACAGGGAAAGTCAGCCCCAGCATTTT. This encodes CASRPDRESQPQHF. The chain couples TRBV5-1 to TRBJ1-5, with 8 positions matching TRBD1. The germline V gene encodes CDR1 SGHRS and CDR2 YFSETQ. The CDR3 is 14 amino acids. V lost 5 bases, J lost 6 bases, and 7 bases stayed unmatched.

This chain links TRBV6-5 with TRBJ2-3; tentatively, D is TRBD2 (5 bases). The CDR3 covers 12 residues. V gave up 6 bases and J gave up 5 bases, with 9 bases separating them. Germline V gene data show CDR1 as MNHEY and CDR2 as SVGAGI. The CDR3 loop is CASSLRGDTQYF. As DNA, the CDR3 is TGTGCCAGCAGCCTTCGGGGAGATACGCAGTATTTT.

This sequence joins TRBV6-4 and TRBJ1-2; 9 bases fit TRBD1. Germline CDR1 reads MRHNA; CDR2 reads SNTAGT. CDR3 size: 14 residues. The ends lost 6 bases at V and 2 bases at J; junction bases unmatched: 4. Here the CDR3 DNA reads TGTGCCAGCAGGCCCACAGGGGGCAACTATGGCTACACCTTC. It encodes CASRPTGGNYGYTF.

This chain connects TRBV11-2 to TRBJ2-3; 8 bases are shared with TRBD2. Germline CDR1 and CDR2: SGHAT and FQNNGV. Losses at the gene ends were 4 bases for V and 4 bases for J; bases not matched to a gene: 1. This CDR3 has 13 amino acids. CDR3 DNA: TGTGCCAGCAGCTCGGGAGGGGCAGATACGCAGTATTTT. This codes for CASSSGGADTQYF.

The rearrangement links TRBV12-3 or TRBV12-4 to TRBJ1-1; no reliable D call. Trimming took 9 bases from V and 8 from J, leaving 16 bases between them. The CDR3 is made up of 12 amino acids. Here the CDR3 DNA reads TGTGCCAGTATCTTTAAGGGCAGCGAAGCTTTCTTT. This codes for CASIFKGSEAFF.

This clone was seen once. V is TRBV7-3 and J is TRBJ2-3; D is possibly TRBD1 (5 bases). V shed 1 base and J shed 6 bases, with 5 bases lying between them. Germline V CDR1 and CDR2: SGHTA, FQGTGA. The CDR3 covers 12 residues. CDR3 protein: CASSLNRDTQYF. As DNA, the CDR3 is TGTGCCAGCAGCTTAAACAGGGATACGCAGTATTTT.

The count of this clone is one. This chain uses TRBV12-3 or TRBV12-4 with TRBJ2-2, with D uncertain. V lost 3 bases, J lost 7 bases, and 6 bases lay in between. The CDR3 spans 12 residues. In DNA, the CDR3 is TGTGCCAGCAGTTTCCTGGGCGGGGAGCTGTTTTTT. This translates into CASSFLGGELFF.

This rearrangement joins TRBV7-2 to TRBJ1-3; no clear D gene. The germline V gene encodes CDR1 SGHTA and CDR2 FQGNSA. V was cut by 1 base and J by 1 base, with 2 bases left in between. The CDR3 extends over 13 amino acids. CDR3 sequence (DNA): TGTGCCAGCAGCTTAGGTTCTGGAAACACCATATATTTT. It specifies CASSLGSGNTIYF.

This rearrangement joins TRBV5-8 to TRBJ1-6; D might be TRBD1 (6 bases). CDR1 is SGHTS and CDR2 is YDEGEE in the germline V gene. The germline V and J ends were trimmed by 2 bases and 2 bases, with 11 bases remaining between them. CDR3 length: 16 amino acids. DNA of the CDR3: TGTGCCAGCAGCTTCAGGGGAAGGCCCTATAATTCACCCCTCCACTTT. Translated: CASSFRGRPYNSPLHF.

V usage is TRBV6-2 or TRBV6-3 and J usage is TRBJ2-1, with 8 bases lining up with TRBD1. This CDR3 region has 11 residues. V lost 5 bases to trimming and J lost 13 bases; unmatched junction nucleotides: 4. Germline CDR1 MNHEY, CDR2 SVGEGT. The CDR3 region has the DNA TGTGCCAGCAGTCACGGGACAGGACAGTTCTTC. Translation gives CASSHGTGQFF.

The genes are TRBV25-1 and TRBJ2-1; TRBD1 might be the D (6 bases). Germline CDR1 MGHDK, CDR2 SYGVNS. Trimming pared 8 bases from V and 5 bases from J, leaving 16 bases between. The CDR3 consists of 14 residues. For the CDR3, the DNA is TGTGCCAGCGGCAGGGCAGGGGATAACAATGAGCAGTTCTTC. Protein sequence: CASGRAGDNNEQFF.

The chain employs TRBV9 and TRBJ2-2; 7 nucleotides line up with TRBD1. There are 14 residues in the CDR3. V was pared by 8 bases and J by 0 bases, with 4 bases of the junction left unmatched. CDR1 is SGDLS, CDR2 YYNGEE, per germline. The CDR3 sequence: CASTGQTNTGELFF. CDR3 sequence (DNA): TGTGCCAGTACGGGACAGACGAACACCGGGGAGCTGTTTTTT.

The rearrangement joins TRBV15 to TRBJ2-2, with 9 bases fitting TRBD1. Germline CDR1 and CDR2: LNHNV and YYDKDF (reference sequence). J gave up 3 bases and V 5 bases, and 10 bases lay outside the gene matches. The CDR3 is made up of 17 amino acids. In nucleotides, the CDR3 is TGTGCCACCAGCCCCCGGAGGGGACAGGGATACACCGGGGAGCTGTTTTTT. It codes for CATSPRRGQGYTGELFF.

The rearrangement uses TRBV5-1 and TRBJ1-4; D is ambiguous. V lost 4 bases and J 1 base, leaving 11 bases between the germline ends. CDR1 is SGHRS and CDR2 is YFSETQ in the germline V gene. This CDR3 contains 15 residues. CDR3 DNA: TGCGCCAGCAGCCAGCGGGTGGGAACTAATGAAAAACTGTTTTTT. It codes for CASSQRVGTNEKLFF. The full variable domain, with the rest looked up from reference TRBV5-1 and TRBJ1-4, is KAGVTQTPRYLIKTRGQQVTLSCSPISGHRSVSWYQQTPGQGLQFLFEYFSETQRNKGNFPGRFSGRQFSNSRSEMNVSTLELGDSALYLCASSQRVGTNEKLFFGSGTQLSVL.

V and J are TRBV6-1 and TRBJ2-1; D is perhaps TRBD1 (6 bases). The CDR3 sequence is 17 residues long. Germline V gives CDR1 MNHNS, CDR2 SASEGT. The V end was cut by 2 bases, the J end by 8 bases, with 22 bases between. The CDR3 sequence is CASSEKFQGWGRDEQFF. The CDR3 nucleotides are TGTGCCAGCAGTGAAAAATTTCAGGGGTGGGGCAGAGATGAGCAGTTCTTC.

The chain uses TRBV18 and TRBJ2-6; TRBD1 matches at 9 bases. CDR1 is KGHSH, CDR2 LQKENI, per germline. The CDR3 contains 17 residues. J was trimmed by 1 base and V by 4 bases; bases with no gene match: 5. The CDR3 nucleotides read TGTGCCAGCTCACGAACCGGGACAGGGTCTGGGGCCAACGTCCTGACTTTC. It specifies CASSRTGTGSGANVLTF.

The J gene is TRBJ2-1, the V gene TRBV19; D is unclear. The CDR3 is 16 amino acids. Germline-derived CDR1 and CDR2 are LNHDA and SQIVND (reference sequence). Trimming cost V 5 bases and J 5 bases, with 19 bases left between them. In nucleotides, the CDR3 is TGTGCCAGTAGTCCCCAGGACCCGACCCCCGACAATGAGCAGTTCTTC. Its protein is CASSPQDPTPDNEQFF.

The chain employs TRBV5-4 and TRBJ2-2; 8 bases map to TRBD1. Unmatched junction bases numbered 5, after V lost 4 bases and J lost 3 bases. This CDR3 spans 15 amino acids. The germline V gene has CDR1 SGHNT and CDR2 YYREEE (reference sequence). The CDR3 bases are TGTGCCAGCAGCACCGGACAGGGTCACACCGGGGAGCTGTTTTTT. Translated, it gives CASSTGQGHTGELFF.

This chain links TRBV30 with TRBJ1-2; D ambiguous. CDR1 is GTSNPN and CDR2 is SVGIG in the germline V gene (reference sequence). Between the trimmed V and J ends, which lost 2 bases and 2 bases, there was a span of 18 bases. This CDR3 is 16 amino acids long. The CDR3 sequence is CAWSRGWAARNYGYTF. CDR3 DNA: TGTGCCTGGAGTCGTGGGTGGGCAGCAAGAAACTATGGCTACACCTTC.

J is TRBJ1-4 and V is TRBV21-1; TRBD1 is taken as the D call from the table, unchecked against the DNA. TRBV21-1 is an annotated pseudogene. The length of the CDR3 is 15 residues. The CDR3 protein is CASTSKIQGYEKLFF. CDR3 coding DNA: TGTGCCAGCACCTCAAAGATCCAGGGTTATGAAAAACTGTTTTTT.

The chain joins TRBV28 to TRBJ2-7; 8 nucleotides align to TRBD1. This CDR3 contains 10 residues. V was clipped by 6 bases and J by 12 bases; unmatched bases: 4. The V gene's germline CDR1 is MDHEN and CDR2 SYDVKM. CDR3 amino acids: CASSRTGWYF. In nucleotides, the CDR3 is TGTGCCAGCAGCCGGACAGGGTGGTACTTC.